This TCR beta chain stems from a study of Ad26.COV2.S vaccination and SARS-CoV-2 variants. Study information: Intramuscularly, Ad26.COV2.S was given either once or twice, 56 days apart.

Study-wide findings and caveats: Vaccine recipients had higher spike-specific TCR breadth than placebo recipients. Analytic work on TCR breadth and depth might have understated the full extent of total T cell responses.

The sample's treatment: approximately 18 received Ad26.COV2.S at low or high dose, single or two shots; 5 received placebo; per-sample allocation not given. Day 63 after the first vaccine or placebo injection was the time point for sampling. The vaccine antigen was prefusion-stabilized Wuhan SARS-CoV-2 spike. With respect to this clone: As yet, its antigen is unknown.

TCRdb keeps only in-frame clones here, not all; method: immunoSEQ multiplex PCR. The table lists hundreds of thousands of clones, roughly 91% of them singletons. The CDR3 length is 12 residues. V shed 8 bases and J shed 4 bases, with 12 bases lying between them. Germline V gives CDR1 SGHRS, CDR2 YFSETQ. Sequencing was performed on peripheral blood, taken in a trial of Ad26.COV2.S vaccine versus placebo. This rearrangement joins TRBV5-1 to TRBJ1-1, with D unclear. The TCR comes from a person aged 18-65 years who received the Ad26.COV2.S COVID-19 vaccine or a placebo. CDR3 in DNA: TGCGCCAGTATCGGAACGGGCACTGAAGCTTTCTTT. Amino acids: CASIGTGTEAFF.